This entry describes one TCR beta chain. Antigen specificity is unknown. General study findings and limits: Tumor memory CD4+ T cell TCR gene usage was found to cluster with blood and lymph node memory CD4+ cells and with lymph node naive CD4+ cells.

V shed 6 bases and J shed 7 bases, with 21 bases lying between them. The CDR3 is 15 residues long. The sorted Tregs were CD4+CD25+CD127-/low cells. TCRdb redid the calling of the 5' RACE reads with MiXCR, one entry per CDR3 protein. This table has about 10,000 distinct CDR3 sequences, around 13% appearing once. The chain recombines TRBV12-3 or TRBV12-4 with TRBJ1-1, with D perhaps TRBD1 (6 bases). Material: Tregs sorted from blood. This TCR was sampled from a female donor with breast cancer. Written as DNA, the CDR3 is TGTGCCAGCAGCCCCAGCGATGGGGGGCGAAGTGAAGCTTTCTTT. This sequence encodes CASSPSDGGRSEAFF.